The T cell receptor (beta chain) described here comes from a study of cytomegalovirus exposure and HLA in healthy donors. This clone turned up a few times. In the PCR, 60 Vbeta and 13 Jbeta primers were used. Produced via immunoSEQ multiplex PCR; TCRdb's table is partial and in-frame only. The data show roughly 120,000 clones, with roughly three fifths seen just once and more than 8.5% held by the top ten. The TCR originated in a man in his forties in good health and CMV-seropositive. Sequenced input: PBMCs.

The chain's CDR3 is CAWSVQGNQPQHF. CDR3 sequence (DNA): TGTGCCTGGAGTGTACAGGGCAATCAGCCCCAGCATTTT. J is TRBJ1-5 and V is TRBV30; D is perhaps TRBD1 (5 bases). The CDR3 consists of 13 residues. Germline-derived CDR1 and CDR2 are GTSNPN and SVGIG (reference sequence). Deletions cut 0 bases from V and 2 bases from J, with 5 bases between.